This T cell receptor beta chain was obtained from a study of technical replicates of blood from a few donors (dated by TCRdb to the late 2010s). This clone came up once. The specificity of this receptor is unknown. Within one base of it there is no much larger clone, and no base qualities were kept. Taken from cysteine to phenylalanine, the CDR3 has 14 residues. Solely the CDR3 DNA is kept, with 42 bases framed from the first base. V is shortened by 2 bases, J by 7 bases, and the region joining them spans 11 bases. CDR1 MNHEY and CDR2 SMNVEV were looked up in the germline V gene (reference sequence). Receptor amplification or capture employed the immunoSEQ multiplex PCR assay. Drawn from immuneACCESS, this table holds only the in-frame rearrangements with V and J called that TCRdb kept. Clones are partly lost; checked studies trace under half to an unresolved V gene and leave the rest unexplained. This sample comprises about 81,000 clones, under 95% of them detected only once. In total, the top ten clones hold approximately 0.3% of the sample.

This chain is built from TRBV27 and TRBJ2-2; TRBD1 is perhaps the D gene, given 6 matching bases. The clonotype originates from a human donor in good health. The sequencing input was T cells isolated from PBMCs. The nucleotides are TGTGCCAGCAGTTTAGGGCAGGGGATCGGGGAGCTGTTTTTT. This sequence encodes CASSLGQGIGELFF.